The T cell receptor beta chain under discussion was sequenced for a study of early T cells in non-severe SARS-CoV-2 infection. Study-level findings and limits: Private and CD4 specificities were missed by VDJdb matching, which favored anti-spike CD8 responses.

Notes on this clonotype: Its specificity is not known.

Unique molecular identifiers were affixed to single, distinct cDNA molecules. From the 5' RACE reads, TCRdb called clonotypes with MiXCR, one entry per CDR3 protein. There are tens of thousands of distinct CDR3 sequences in the sample; 5% to 6.5% occur only once, and about 7.5% lies in the top ten. The length of the CDR3 is 14 residues. The germline V gene encodes CDR1 SEHNR and CDR2 FQNEAQ (reference sequence). V lost 5 bases and J lost 3; bases outside the gene matches: 3. The rearrangement uses TRBV7-9 and TRBJ1-5, with 8 bases matching TRBD1. Sequencing was carried out using whole blood. This receptor was obtained from an adult who was a healthcare worker with PCR-confirmed SARS-CoV-2 infection or an uninfected control (not recorded which). The CDR3 sequence is CASSGQGTNQPQHF. CDR3 nucleotides: TGTGCCAGCAGCGGACAGGGTACCAATCAGCCCCAGCATTTT.